This T cell receptor (beta chain) is drawn from a study of OX40 agonist ivuxolimab in advanced cancers. Study background: Patients receiving dose escalation had hepatocellular carcinoma, melanoma, renal cell or head and neck cancer.

CDR3 size: 16 residues. Germline-derived CDR1 and CDR2 are MNHNS and SASEGT. Autoimmune disease history or systemic immunosuppression led to patients being barred. A note on this clone: Its antigen is as yet unknown. A junction boundary mismatches the germline segment, possibly from a read error.

Assay: immunoSEQ multiplex PCR; the TCRdb copy retains only in-frame clones and omits some. The data contain around 100,000 clones, about 91% of them singletons. Study-wide results and limits: Averaging showed that CD8+ T cells had more expanded clones than CD4+ did. At 0.1 to 3.0 mg/kg, CD4+ and CD8+ blood T cells expanded clonally by week 6.

The chain uses TRBV6-1 and TRBJ2-4; D unclear. The clonotype was recovered from an adult with an advanced solid tumor such as melanoma, head and neck, liver or kidney cancer. The input for sequencing was CD4+ or CD8+ T cells sorted from blood, taken in a trial of the OX40 agonist ivuxolimab. The CDR3 loop reads CASSEVRQTTKSIQYF. CDR3 DNA: TGTGCCAGCAGTGAAGTACGGCAGACAACAAAAAGCATTCAGTACTTC.